What follows describes a single T cell receptor beta chain. Its antigen is not known. The data belong to a study of identical twins. Overall study findings and caveats: For cord blood, abundant beta clonotypes had fewer insertions, unlike memory repertoires, which showed none.

This CDR3 spans 13 amino acids. V was pared by 4 bases and J by 6 bases, with 4 bases of the junction left unmatched. Germline CDR1 and CDR2: SGHTA and FQGNSA. Addition of a universal primer site occurred through template switching, and cDNA carried unique molecular identifiers. Each CDR3 protein gets one entry after TCRdb re-called the 5' RACE reads with MiXCR. The repertoire holds around 960,000 distinct CDR3 sequences, 9% to 15% seen once, with roughly 1.6% in the top ten. The sample was also reused in another study, on yellow fever vaccine responses in identical twins. According to that study: On the reported evidence, twins' vaccine T cell responses seemed partly convergent and partly personalized.

This sequence joins TRBV7-2 and TRBJ1-2; TRBD1 matches 8 bases. Sequencing input: PBMCs. The clonotype was recovered from a woman aged 18-30 years in good health. Written as DNA, the CDR3 is TGTGCCAGCAGCTCGGGACAGGCGGATGGCTACACCTTC. Protein product: CASSSGQADGYTF.